These 22 T cell receptor beta chains were all obtained from the same sample, sequenced in a study of blood T cell repertoires in COVID-19. Here immunoSEQ multiplex PCR was the method, and the copy in TCRdb shows in-frame clones only, minus some. The table includes about 200,000 clones, just under 85% detected once. The sample taken for sequencing was peripheral blood. All receptors come from a man aged 60 to 75 with COVID-19, enrolled during active disease.

This clone was picked up one time. The gene calls are TRBV6-6 and TRBJ2-2; TRBD1 matches 7 bases. The junction had 9 bases not matched to a gene; V was cut back by 5 bases and J by 9 bases. Germline-derived CDR1 and CDR2 are MNHNY and SVGAGI (reference sequence). This CDR3 region has 14 residues. The chain's CDR3 is CASSTRTGSRELFF. The CDR3 nucleotides read TGTGCCAGCAGTACCCGGACAGGATCCCGGGAGCTGTTTTTT.

The chain employs TRBV3-1 (or the pseudogene TRBV3-2) and TRBJ2-2; possibly TRBD2 for D (5 bases). Germline CDR1 reads LGHDT; CDR2 reads YNNKEL (reference sequence). The CDR3 contains 13 residues. V lost 10 bases to trimming and J lost 2 bases, with 11 bases between them. CDR3 region: CATRGFNTGELFF. In DNA, the CDR3 is TGTGCCACCCGGGGTTTCAACACCGGGGAGCTGTTTTTT.

The gene calls are TRBV12-3 or TRBV12-4 and TRBJ2-7; no firm D call. This CDR3 region has 13 residues. V lost 5 bases and J lost 6, with 14 bases in between. The CDR3 DNA follows: TGTGCCAGCAGTAACTCCCATCTAGGCGAGCAGTACTTC. This translates into CASSNSHLGEQYF.

V gene TRBV3-1 (or the pseudogene TRBV3-2) combines with J gene TRBJ1-5; 10 bases agree with TRBD1. The CDR3 has 16 residues. With V trimmed by 3 bases and J by 5 bases, 7 bases remained unmatched. Germline V lookup: CDR1 LGHDT, CDR2 YNNKEL (reference sequence). CDR3 nucleotides: TGTGCCAGCAGCCATGGAGGGACAGGGGATTATCAGCCCCAGCATTTT. It is translated as CASSHGGTGDYQPQHF.

V and J are TRBV9 and TRBJ2-1; no reliable D call. This CDR3 spans 14 amino acids. The germline V gene encodes CDR1 SGDLS and CDR2 YYNGEE. The V end lost 1 base, the J end lost 7 bases, and 12 bases lay between the germline ends. The DNA for the CDR3 is TGTGCCAGCAGCGTACAGGTGGGTGGGAATGAGCAGTTCTTC. This translates into CASSVQVGGNEQFF.

The V and J genes are TRBV6-1 and TRBJ1-1; 8 nucleotides match TRBD1. The CDR3 extends over 16 amino acids. V lost 4 bases to trimming and J lost 0 bases; unmatched junction nucleotides: 7. The germline V gene encodes CDR1 MNHNS and CDR2 SASEGT. CDR3: CASSGSNRGVNTEAFF. The CDR3 DNA is TGTGCCAGCAGTGGATCAAACAGGGGGGTGAACACTGAAGCTTTCTTT.

The chain employs TRBV27 and TRBJ1-6; D is ambiguous. CDR1 is MNHEY, CDR2 SMNVEV, per germline (reference sequence). This CDR3 region has 12 residues. The V and J ends lost 6 bases and 9 bases respectively, with 9 bases between them. This CDR3 is CASRMPGSPLHF. CDR3 sequence (DNA): TGTGCCAGCAGGATGCCAGGTTCACCCCTCCACTTT.

V usage is TRBV18 and J usage is TRBJ2-3; possible D gene TRBD1, 5 bases. Germline CDR1 is KGHSH and CDR2 is LQKENI. The V end was cut by 2 bases, the J end by 2 bases, with 26 bases between. The CDR3 is 20 amino acids. The CDR3 bases are TGTGCCAGCTCACCATTATGGGGCTCGCGCACACGGTACTCCACAGATACGCAGTATTTT. It yields the protein CASSPLWGSRTRYSTDTQYF.

The chain couples TRBV12-3 or TRBV12-4 to TRBJ2-3; D is unclear. The V end was cut by 7 bases, the J end by 0 bases, with 8 bases between. The CDR3 spans 13 residues. The CDR3 spells CASKLTSTDTQYF. DNA for the CDR3: TGTGCCAGCAAGCTGACTAGCACAGATACGCAGTATTTT.

The CDR3 bases are TGCAGCGTTGAGGTCCGACAATCGGAGACCCAGTACTTC. As protein: CSVEVRQSETQYF. The chain links TRBV29-1 to TRBJ2-5; the D is unclear. Looked up from germline, CDR1 is SQVTM and CDR2 is ANQGSEA. Trimming removed 3 bases at V and 5 bases at J, with 13 bases between. The CDR3 spans 13 residues.

The chain couples TRBV6-5 to TRBJ2-5, with D uncertain. CDR1 and CDR2 from the germline V gene are MNHEY and SVGAGI. Trimming took 4 bases from V and 2 from J, leaving 11 bases between them. This CDR3 spans 14 amino acids. The CDR3 sequence is CASSLRQLQETQYF. The CDR3 nucleotides are TGTGCCAGCAGTTTGCGACAATTACAAGAGACCCAGTACTTC.

This sequence joins TRBV7-2 and TRBJ1-4; TRBD1 matches at 9 bases. J gave up 7 bases and V 7 bases, and 7 bases lay outside the gene matches. The CDR3 extends over 14 amino acids. CDR1 is SGHTA and CDR2 is FQGNSA in the germline V gene. The CDR3 region is CASTPGTGSEKLFF. The DNA for the CDR3 is TGTGCCAGCACCCCCGGGACAGGGAGTGAAAAACTGTTTTTT.

The chain recombines TRBV15 with TRBJ1-5; D unresolved. The CDR3 extends over 15 amino acids. Germline V gives CDR1 LNHNV, CDR2 YYDKDF (reference sequence). With 0 bases removed from V and 0 bases from J, the gap between germline ends came to 6 bases. The CDR3 reads CATSRERYSNQPQHF. The CDR3 region has the DNA TGTGCCACCAGCAGAGAGCGGTATAGCAATCAGCCCCAGCATTTT.

V gene TRBV5-1 combines with J gene TRBJ2-3, with D perhaps TRBD1 (7 bases). The CDR3 runs 16 residues. Germline CDR1 reads SGHRS; CDR2 reads YFSETQ. The V gene lost 5 bases and the J gene lost 2 bases, with 18 bases spanning the gap. CDR3 amino acids: CASSPVRDSPTDTQYF. In DNA form, the CDR3 reads TGCGCCAGCAGTCCGGTGCGGGACAGTCCCACAGATACGCAGTATTTT.

This rearrangement joins TRBV11-2 to TRBJ1-2, with TRBD1 matching 7 bases. There are 13 residues in the CDR3. V lost 4 bases to trimming and J lost 8 bases; unmatched junction nucleotides: 7. In germline, CDR1 is SGHAT, CDR2 FQNNGV. The CDR3 is CASSSPDRLGYTF. For the CDR3, the DNA is TGTGCCAGCAGCTCTCCGGACAGGCTCGGCTACACCTTC. Based on the CDR3 plus reference TRBV11-2 and TRBJ1-2, the full variable domain is EAGVAQSPRYKIIEKRQSVAFWCNPISGHATLYWYQQILGQGPKLLIQFQNNGVVDDSQLPKDRFSAERLKGVDSTLKIQPAKLEDSAVYLCASSSPDRLGYTFGSGTRLTVV.

This clone was seen more than once but under ten times. V is TRBV4-3 and J is TRBJ1-4, with TRBD1 as a possible D gene (6 bases). Germline V gene data show CDR1 as LGHNA and CDR2 as YSLEER. The CDR3 is 16 amino acids. Trimming shortened V by 0 bases and J by 2 bases, and 10 bases separated the two germline ends. This CDR3 reads CASSQDRGGTNEKLFF. CDR3 bases: TGCGCCAGCAGCCAAGATCGGGGGGGCACTAATGAAAAACTGTTTTTT.

The count of this clone is one. This chain connects TRBV5-5 to TRBJ2-5; a possible D gene is TRBD1 (5 bases). In germline, CDR1 is SGHKS, CDR2 YYEKEE (reference sequence). The germline V and J ends were trimmed by 2 bases and 2 bases, with 10 bases remaining between them. The CDR3 length is 14 residues. CDR3 protein: CASSFWGSQETQYF. The CDR3 DNA reads TGTGCCAGCAGCTTTTGGGGCTCTCAAGAGACCCAGTACTTC.

V usage is TRBV11-2 and J usage is TRBJ2-1, with 8 bases aligning to TRBD2. The CDR3 totals 16 residues. Looked up from germline, CDR1 is SGHAT and CDR2 is FQNNGV. Germline trimming cut 0 bases from V and 5 bases from J; bases unmatched to any gene: 6. In nucleotides, the CDR3 is TGTGCCAGCAGCTTAGAAGCGGGAGTCTATAACAATGAGCAGTTCTTC. This codes for CASSLEAGVYNNEQFF.

This chain uses TRBV9 with TRBJ1-3; possibly TRBD1 for D (6 bases). The CDR3 contains 15 residues. Trimming took 3 bases from V and 2 from J, leaving 12 bases between them. Germline-derived CDR1 and CDR2 are SGDLS and YYNGEE. CDR3 sequence (DNA): TGTGCCAGCAGCGCCCGACAGGCCCCTGGAAACACCATATATTTT. Amino acids: CASSARQAPGNTIYF.

CDR3 DNA: TGCGCCAGCAGCTTGTCGGGGCAGGGGATTAGGGATGAAGCTTTCTTT. As protein: CASSLSGQGIRDEAFF. The chain couples TRBV5-1 to TRBJ1-1; D might be TRBD1 (6 bases). The V and J ends lost 1 base and 7 bases respectively, with 20 bases between them. Germline CDR1 is SGHRS and CDR2 is YFSETQ. The CDR3 consists of 16 residues.

The rearrangement uses TRBV5-4 and TRBJ1-5; no clear D. Germline V gene data show CDR1 as SGHNT and CDR2 as YYREEE (reference sequence). V was clipped by 1 base and J by 1 base, with 6 bases between them. CDR3 length equals 14 residues. CDR3 bases: TGTGCCAGCAGCTTGTTAGAGAGCAATCAGCCCCAGCATTTT. Translating it yields CASSLLESNQPQHF.

V gene TRBV6-5 combines with J gene TRBJ1-1, with D possibly matching TRBD1 (5 bases). Trimming removed 7 bases from V and 1 base from J, with 16 bases in between. The CDR3 runs 15 residues. Germline V CDR1 and CDR2: MNHEY, SVGAGI. As DNA, the CDR3 is TGTGCCAGCACCTCAGGTGGAGGGGCGAACACTGAAGCTTTCTTT. It specifies CASTSGGGANTEAFF.